This TCR beta chain was observed in a study of identifying expanded T cells in peripheral blood. In regard to this clone: Antigen unknown.

Healthy donors had no documented immune events, such as infections, while sampled. The CDR3 length is 13 residues. Trimming took 2 bases from V and 2 from J, leaving 8 bases between them. Germline lookup yields CDR1 SGHTS and CDR2 YDEGEE. Overall study results and limits: Approximately two-week clone count variance significantly increased as total template count grew. Over approximately two and four weeks, about 15 and 19 clones changed, versus roughly 1.2 between replicates.

TCRdb's table, derived via immunoSEQ multiplex PCR, lists solely in-frame clones and lacks some. The sample has 80,000 to 90,000 clones, approximately 84% seen once; the top ten hold around 6%. Specimen: blood. V gene TRBV5-8 combines with J gene TRBJ2-7, with TRBD2 as a possible D gene (5 bases). This clonotype originated in a person aged 18 to 75 in good health. The CDR3 DNA reads as TGTGCCAGCAGCTTCCCCGGGGCCTACGAGCAGTACTTC. Protein: CASSFPGAYEQYF.